Below, 20 T cell receptor beta chains from the same sample are listed, as sequenced in a study of spatial heterogeneity in lung cancer. Sample time point: sample taken at primary tumor resection. Extraction of whole RNA from tumor, nontumor lung or frozen PBMC preceded unsorted sequencing. MiXCR, run by TCRdb on the 5' RACE reads, gives a single entry per CDR3 protein. The sample lists under 25,000 distinct CDR3 sequences, more than 6.5% occurring once. This sample comprised PBMCs, obtained at surgery. These receptor sequences come from a male donor with early-stage non-small cell lung cancer.

This clonotype was recorded a few times. The chain has TRBV4-1 and TRBJ2-6; TRBD1 agrees at 12 bases. The CDR3 consists of 22 residues. The J segment lost 0 bases and the V segment lost 4 bases, leaving 16 bases of the junction unmatched. Looked up from germline, CDR1 is MGHRA and CDR2 is YSYEKL. The CDR3 nucleotides are TGCGCCAGCAGCCCCTCGCAATCCGGGACAGGGGGCCTCTACTCTGGGGCCAACGTCCTGACTTTC. Its protein product is CASSPSQSGTGGLYSGANVLTF.

This clonotype was recorded many times. The chain carries TRBV29-1 and TRBJ2-3, with D maybe TRBD1 (5 bases). Germline assignment: CDR1 SQVTM and CDR2 ANQGSEA. V was pared by 8 bases and J by 2 bases, with 17 bases between. This CDR3 region has 14 residues. CDR3 loop: CSYVPGWLTDTQYF. As DNA, the CDR3 is TGCAGCTATGTACCAGGGTGGCTCACAGATACGCAGTATTTT.

This clonotype has at least ten counts. V and J are TRBV28 and TRBJ2-7; weak D call: TRBD1 (5 bases). This CDR3 has 11 residues. Germline lookup yields CDR1 MDHEN and CDR2 SYDVKM. Trimming removed 6 bases from V and 2 bases from J, with 5 bases in between. This CDR3 is CASRQAYEQYF. CDR3 DNA: TGTGCCAGCAGACAGGCCTACGAGCAGTACTTC.

This clonotype has ten or more counts. V is TRBV5-6 and J is TRBJ1-4; D is ambiguous. Germline CDR1 SGHDT, CDR2 YYEEEE. The CDR3 contains 17 residues. V was pared by 1 base and J by 8 bases, with 21 bases between. In nucleotides, the CDR3 is TGTGCCAGCAGCTTGCATTTTCGGTCACTTGAGGAGGAAAAACTGTTTTTT. Protein: CASSLHFRSLEEEKLFF.

This clonotype was counted many times. The gene calls are TRBV2 and TRBJ1-1; 7 bases map to TRBD1. The CDR3 is 14 residues long. Trimming took 3 bases from V and 0 from J; bases not matched to a gene: 1. Looked up from germline, CDR1 is SNHLY and CDR2 is FYNNEI. Written as DNA, the CDR3 is TGTGCCAGCAGTGATCAGGGGGTGAACACTGAAGCTTTCTTT. Translating gives CASSDQGVNTEAFF.

Judged by abundance, this clonotype is medium-sized. The rearrangement uses TRBV7-8 and TRBJ2-2; D is uncertain. The CDR3 is 12 amino acids. Germline V CDR1 and CDR2: SGHVS, FQNEAQ. The V and J ends lost 2 bases and 6 bases respectively, with 4 bases between them. The CDR3 DNA sequence: TGTGCCAGCAGCTTAAGCGCCGGGGAGCTGTTTTTT. It encodes CASSLSAGELFF.

This sequence joins TRBV5-1 and TRBJ2-1; weak D call: TRBD2 (5 bases). CDR1 and CDR2 (germline): SGHRS, YFSETQ. V lost 0 bases and J 5 bases, leaving 9 bases between the germline ends. The CDR3 is 14 amino acids. The CDR3 is CASSLDLRDNEQFF. The CDR3 DNA follows: TGCGCCAGCAGCTTGGACTTGCGGGACAATGAGCAGTTCTTC.

In its sample, this clonotype was seen many times. The chain recombines TRBV12-3 or TRBV12-4 with TRBJ2-5; weak D call: TRBD1 (5 bases). V lost 3 bases to trimming and J lost 7 bases, with 9 bases between them. The CDR3 totals 12 residues. CDR3 protein: CASSLTVPTQYF. The DNA of the CDR3 is TGTGCCAGCAGTTTGACAGTTCCGACCCAGTACTTC.

This clonotype qualifies as medium-sized. The V call is TRBV5-1, the J call TRBJ2-1; 9 bases line up with TRBD2. CDR1 is SGHRS and CDR2 is YFSETQ in the germline V gene. The J segment lost 3 bases and the V segment lost 3 bases, leaving 7 bases of the junction unmatched. The CDR3 has 16 residues. The CDR3 region is CASSWGLAGDYNEQFF. The CDR3 DNA is TGCGCCAGCAGCTGGGGACTAGCCGGAGACTACAATGAGCAGTTCTTC.

This clonotype was seen only a few times. CDR3 sequence reads: CASRAVTTRTGELFF. CDR3 DNA: TGTGCCAGTAGGGCAGTAACAACTAGGACCGGGGAGCTGTTTTTT. The chain employs TRBV19 and TRBJ2-2; tentative D call: TRBD2 (5 bases). Germline lookup yields CDR1 LNHDA and CDR2 SQIVND (reference sequence). CDR3 length equals 15 residues. Deletions cut 6 bases from V and 5 bases from J, with 16 bases between.

This clonotype occurred many times. CDR3 in amino acids: CASSLVARELFF. The CDR3 region has the DNA TGTGCCAGCAGCTTAGTAGCCCGGGAGCTGTTTTTT. The rearrangement links TRBV7-8 to TRBJ2-2; D is ambiguous. Germline V gene lookup returns CDR1 SGHVS and CDR2 FQNEAQ. This CDR3 has 12 residues. V was pared by 1 base and J by 9 bases, with 6 bases between.

This clonotype was found many times. The chain has TRBV12-3 or TRBV12-4 and TRBJ2-3; D remains unclear. The V gene lost 8 bases and the J gene lost 2 bases, with 14 bases spanning the gap. CDR3 length: 14 amino acids. CDR3 DNA: TGTGCCAGCGGCGGAACAACAACCACAGATACGCAGTATTTT. Protein sequence: CASGGTTTTDTQYF.

This clonotype was counted a few times. V and J are TRBV7-9 and TRBJ2-2; 12 bases fit TRBD2. The CDR3 is 15 residues long. Unmatched junction bases numbered 5, after V lost 5 bases and J lost 7 bases. Germline loops: CDR1 SEHNR, CDR2 FQNEAQ (reference sequence). CDR3 sequence: CASSQTSGRIGELFF. CDR3 DNA: TGTGCCAGCAGCCAAACTAGCGGGAGGATCGGGGAGCTGTTTTTT.

This clonotype was observed at least ten times. The chain couples TRBV18 to TRBJ2-7; D not certain. The CDR3 extends over 14 amino acids. V was clipped by 3 bases and J by 2 bases, with 11 bases between them. The germline V gene has CDR1 KGHSH and CDR2 LQKENI. CDR3 sequence (DNA): TGTGCCAGCTCACCTTCCGGGCCTACCTACGAGCAGTACTTC. This sequence encodes CASSPSGPTYEQYF.

This clonotype was seen ten or more times. The chain has TRBV20-1 and TRBJ1-1; TRBD1 might be the D (6 bases). The germline gives CDR1 DFQATT, CDR2 SNEGSKA (reference sequence). The CDR3 is 14 residues long. The germline V and J ends were trimmed by 4 bases and 3 bases, with 15 bases remaining between them. The CDR3 here is CSAKFGGRHTEAFF. CDR3 coding DNA: TGCAGTGCTAAATTTGGGGGGCGCCACACTGAAGCTTTCTTT.

This clonotype was found many times. CDR3: CASSPLTSHGTDTQYF. The CDR3, as DNA: TGTGCCAGCAGCCCTCTTACTAGCCACGGCACAGATACGCAGTATTTT. This chain links TRBV11-2 with TRBJ2-3, with D perhaps matching TRBD2 (6 bases). V lost 5 bases to trimming and J lost 1 base, with 16 bases between them. The CDR3 contains 16 residues. Germline V CDR1 and CDR2: SGHAT, FQNNGV.

This clonotype was detected many times. This chain uses TRBV20-1 with TRBJ2-4; 9 bases are shared with TRBD2. Per the germline V gene, CDR1 is DFQATT and CDR2 is SNEGSKA (reference sequence). The CDR3 contains 16 residues. V shed 3 bases, J shed 7 bases, and the junction held 13 bases outside the gene matches. The CDR3 region has the DNA TGCAGTGCTAGTGGGGGGCTAGCGGGAATTTTTAACATTCAGTACTTC. Amino acids: CSASGGLAGIFNIQYF.

The chain carries TRBV15 and TRBJ2-7; TRBD2 agrees at 8 bases. The V segment lost 1 base and the J segment 5 bases; nucleotides outside the gene matches: 7. This CDR3 region has 15 residues. Germline V gene data show CDR1 as LNHNV and CDR2 as YYDKDF (reference sequence). The CDR3, as DNA: TGTGCCACCAGCAGAGCCGGACTAGCAACCGACGAGCAGTACTTC. Its protein is CATSRAGLATDEQYF. Looking up the rest from reference TRBV15 and TRBJ2-7 gives the full variable domain: DAMVIQNPRYQVTQFGKPVTLSCSQTLNHNVMYWYQQKSSQAPKLLFHYYDKDFNNEADTPDNFQSRRPNTSFCFLDIRSPGLGDTAMYLCATSRAGLATDEQYFGPGTRLTVT.

The sample holds many counts of this clonotype. V gene TRBV6-1 combines with J gene TRBJ2-5; D possibly matches TRBD1 or TRBD2 (6 bases each). The CDR3 length is 12 residues. V was trimmed by 8 bases and J by 4 bases, leaving 11 bases between them. Per germline, CDR1 MNHNS and CDR2 SASEGT. CDR3 sequence: CASGGPRETQYF. The CDR3 nucleotides are TGTGCCAGCGGGGGGCCGCGAGAGACCCAGTACTTC.

This clonotype was detected many times. The chain links TRBV20-1 to TRBJ1-5; D is possibly TRBD1 (5 bases). The CDR3 totals 12 residues. V lost 6 bases and J 3 bases, leaving 9 bases between the germline ends. Germline lookup yields CDR1 DFQATT and CDR2 SNEGSKA (reference sequence). CDR3 in amino acids: CSAGDPNQPQHF. In DNA, the CDR3 is TGCAGTGCAGGGGACCCCAATCAGCCCCAGCATTTT.